The 30 T cell receptor beta chains below all came from one sample that was sequenced in a study of T cell repertoires in cytomegalovirus infection. MiXCR was run by TCRdb on the reads, yielding one entry per CDR3 protein. The data show around 630,000 distinct CDR3 sequences, approximately 24% seen once. Sequencing input: CD8+ T cells from PBMCs. These receptors came from a human donor in good health (CMV status not recorded). Some clones in this sample may be carry-over from other donors' samples.

This clonotype has more than one count but fewer than ten. The gene calls are TRBV5-1 and TRBJ2-7; D is perhaps TRBD1 or TRBD2 (5 bases each). With 4 bases removed from V and 2 bases from J, the gap between germline ends came to 13 bases. In germline, CDR1 is SGHRS, CDR2 YFSETQ. The CDR3 totals 14 residues. CDR3 amino acids: CASSIRDGTYEQYF. As DNA, the CDR3 is TGCGCCAGCAGCATCCGGGACGGGACCTACGAGCAGTACTTC.

There are many counts of this clonotype. The rearrangement joins TRBV28 to TRBJ2-5; 8 nucleotides agree with TRBD1. CDR3 length: 14 amino acids. V was clipped by 4 bases and J by 5 bases; unmatched bases: 6. The V gene's germline CDR1 is MDHEN and CDR2 SYDVKM. The CDR3: CASSYPGQEETQYF. The CDR3 DNA reads as TGTGCCAGCAGTTACCCGGGACAGGAGGAGACCCAGTACTTC.

This clonotype has a handful of counts. The chain joins TRBV12-3 or TRBV12-4 to TRBJ1-2, with D possibly TRBD1 on 6 matching bases. Trimming took off 7 bases at V and 3 bases at J, with 18 bases between the two ends. This CDR3 has 15 residues. CDR3 sequence: CASTHLDRNYYGYTF. CDR3 DNA sequence: TGTGCCAGCACCCATTTAGACAGGAACTACTATGGCTACACCTTC.

J is TRBJ2-7 and V is TRBV6-5; possible D gene TRBD2, 7 bases. Germline V gives CDR1 MNHEY, CDR2 SVGAGI. Trimming removed 2 bases at V and 5 bases at J, with 16 bases between. This CDR3 has 15 residues. CDR3: CASSYQNREGNEQYV. The CDR3 coding sequence is TGTGCCAGCAGTTACCAGAACAGGGAGGGAAACGAGCAGTACGTC.

This clonotype came up many times. The chain recombines TRBV6-5 with TRBJ2-3, with unresolved D. Germline V lookup: CDR1 MNHEY, CDR2 SVGAGI. V dropped 7 bases and J dropped 3 bases, with 14 bases sitting between them. The CDR3 is 14 amino acids. The DNA of the CDR3 is TGTGCCAGCAACCCGGGTCCCAGGACAGATACGCAGTATTTT. Its protein is CASNPGPRTDTQYF.

The J gene is TRBJ2-1, the V gene TRBV15, with D tentatively TRBD1 (5 bases). The CDR3 covers 16 residues. CDR1 LNHNV and CDR2 YYDKDF come from the germline V gene (reference sequence). Trimming removed 1 base from V and 3 bases from J, with 13 bases in between. The CDR3 protein is CATSRGREGFYNEQFF. The DNA of the CDR3 is TGTGCCACCAGCAGAGGCAGGGAAGGGTTCTACAATGAGCAGTTCTTC.

The rearrangement uses TRBV4-3 and TRBJ1-2; D call uncertain. V lost 3 bases to trimming and J lost 5 bases, with 16 bases between them. This CDR3 spans 15 amino acids. CDR1 is LGHNA, CDR2 YSLEER, per germline. The CDR3 reads CASSHVKDFLYGYTF. Here the CDR3 DNA reads TGCGCCAGCAGCCACGTCAAGGACTTTTTATATGGCTACACCTTC.

This clonotype was seen ten or more times. The rearrangement joins TRBV7-2 to TRBJ1-5, with D hard to call. Deletions cut 5 bases from V and 4 bases from J, with 9 bases between. CDR3 length equals 13 residues. Germline lookup yields CDR1 SGHTA and CDR2 FQGNSA. For the CDR3, the DNA is TGTGCCAGCAGCCTTTGGTTAAATCAGCCCCAGCATTTT. This gives the protein CASSLWLNQPQHF. Drawing the rest from reference TRBV7-2 and TRBJ1-5, the complete variable domain is GAGVSQSPSNKVTEKGKDVELRCDPISGHTALYWYRQSLGQGLEFLIYFQGNSAPDKSGLPSDRFSAERTGGSVSTLTIQRTQQEDSAVYLCASSLWLNQPQHFGDGTRLSIL.

This clonotype has more than one count but fewer than ten. The rearrangement links TRBV28 to TRBJ2-7; 8 nucleotides agree with TRBD1. In germline, CDR1 is MDHEN, CDR2 SYDVKM. The length of the CDR3 is 17 residues. The J segment lost 3 bases and the V segment lost 4 bases, leaving 14 bases of the junction unmatched. As DNA, the CDR3 is TGTGCCAGCAGTTCGACCCGGACAGGGCAGTTAGTCTACGAGCAGTACTTC. It specifies CASSSTRTGQLVYEQYF.

V and J are TRBV20-1 and TRBJ2-1; TRBD2 might be the D (7 bases). Germline-derived CDR1 and CDR2 are DFQATT and SNEGSKA (reference sequence). The CDR3 sequence is 19 residues long. V lost 1 base and J 0 bases, leaving 22 bases between the germline ends. CDR3 bases: TGCAGTGCTAGAGTTTGGGGGGGCCAACATACCAGCTCCTACAATGAGCAGTTCTTC. Protein: CSARVWGGQHTSSYNEQFF.

This clonotype was seen a handful of times. The chain recombines TRBV7-8 with TRBJ1-1; perhaps TRBD1 as D (5 bases). Per the germline V gene, CDR1 is SGHVS and CDR2 is FQNEAQ. Trimming took 2 bases from V and 4 from J, leaving 11 bases between them. This CDR3 has 14 residues. CDR3 nucleotides: TGTGCCAGCAGCTTATTCGGGGGAACCACTGAAGCTTTCTTT. Translated: CASSLFGGTTEAFF.

The chain employs TRBV19 and TRBJ2-1, with a weak D call TRBD1 (6 bases). The CDR3 covers 15 residues. Germline values: CDR1 LNHDA, CDR2 SQIVND (reference sequence). V lost 1 base and J lost 3, with 10 bases in between. The CDR3 nucleotides are TGTGCCAGTAGTATAGCGGGGACAATCTACAATGAGCAGTTCTTC. Encoded protein: CASSIAGTIYNEQFF.

The table lists this clonotype with many counts. The chain joins TRBV5-1 to TRBJ2-7; D not resolved. In germline, CDR1 is SGHRS, CDR2 YFSETQ. The length of the CDR3 is 15 residues. V lost 4 bases to trimming and J lost 1 base, with 15 bases between them. CDR3 DNA sequence: TGCGCCAGCAGCCACCTGAACCGAGAGTCCTACGAGCAGTACTTC. It translates to CASSHLNRESYEQYF. Variable domain in full (rest from reference TRBV5-1 and TRBJ2-7): KAGVTQTPRYLIKTRGQQVTLSCSPISGHRSVSWYQQTPGQGLQFLFEYFSETQRNKGNFPGRFSGRQFSNSRSEMNVSTLELGDSALYLCASSHLNRESYEQYFGPGTRLTVT.

This clonotype was observed a few times. The chain joins TRBV10-3 to TRBJ1-1; perhaps TRBD1 as D (5 bases). V lost 7 bases, J lost 3 bases, and 18 bases lay in between. CDR3 size: 15 residues. Germline V gene sequence: CDR1 ENHRY, CDR2 SYGVKD. CDR3: CAINLGWGRDTEAFF. The DNA for the CDR3 is TGTGCCATCAATCTCGGGTGGGGCAGGGACACTGAAGCTTTCTTT.

The genes are TRBV27 and TRBJ2-3; D is unclear. This CDR3 region has 15 residues. V lost 3 bases, J lost 2 bases, and 12 bases lay in between. Germline lookup yields CDR1 MNHEY and CDR2 SMNVEV (reference sequence). In DNA, the CDR3 is TGTGCCAGCAGTTTGGGCGCTAGATTCACAGATACGCAGTATTTT. This gives the protein CASSLGARFTDTQYF.

This chain connects TRBV28 to TRBJ2-5; 9 bases line up with TRBD2. Trimming removed 6 bases from V and 7 bases from J; junction bases left unmatched: 9. Germline V gene data show CDR1 as MDHEN and CDR2 as SYDVKM. The CDR3 totals 14 residues. Here the CDR3 DNA reads TGTGCCAGCAGACGCGCGGGGGGGACATGGACCCAGTACTTC. Translating it yields CASRRAGGTWTQYF.

With regard to this clonotype: Just one base apart from a much larger clone, this may be a read error. The chain uses TRBV6-2 or TRBV6-3 and TRBJ1-1; 8 bases agree with TRBD1. V was clipped by 2 bases and J by 1 base; unmatched bases: 3. CDR1 and CDR2 from the germline V gene are MNHEY and SVGEGT. This CDR3 spans 15 amino acids. CDR3 protein: CASSYTTGANTEAFF. In DNA, the CDR3 is TGTGCCAGCAGTTACACGACAGGGGCGAACACTGAAGCTTTCTTT.

This clonotype was seen a few times. The rearrangement joins TRBV4-3 to TRBJ1-1; D is possibly TRBD1 (5 bases). From germline, CDR1 is LGHNA and CDR2 YSLEER. The CDR3 loop spans 14 amino acids. Trimming cost V 0 bases and J 8 bases, with 13 bases left between them. DNA of the CDR3: TGCGCCAGCAGCCAAGATGGCGAAGGGGCCGAAGCTTTCTTT. This sequence encodes CASSQDGEGAEAFF.

The chain uses TRBV25-1 and TRBJ2-3; D uncertain. Trimming pared 1 base from V and 2 bases from J, leaving 7 bases between. CDR3 length: 14 amino acids. The germline gives CDR1 MGHDK, CDR2 SYGVNS. DNA for the CDR3: TGTGCCAGCAGTGAATTTTTATTCACAGATACGCAGTATTTT. This sequence encodes CASSEFLFTDTQYF.

This clonotype appeared a few times. This chain links TRBV6-1 with TRBJ2-1; TRBD2 is a possible D gene (5 bases). Looked up from germline, CDR1 is MNHNS and CDR2 is SASEGT. V was cut by 1 base and J by 0 bases, with 13 bases left in between. CDR3 length: 17 residues. CDR3 DNA sequence: TGTGCCAGCAGTGAAGACCCCTTTGAGGGCTCCTACAATGAGCAGTTCTTC. It is translated as CASSEDPFEGSYNEQFF.

This clonotype was seen at least ten times. The chain carries TRBV7-6 and TRBJ1-2; D remains unclear. V gave up 2 bases and J gave up 0 bases, with 19 bases separating them. This CDR3 region has 18 residues. CDR1 SGHVS and CDR2 FNYEAQ come from the germline V gene. DNA of the CDR3: TGTGCCAGCAGCTTAAGTCGGGCGGCAGGCTATACTAACTATGGCTACACCTTC. It codes for CASSLSRAAGYTNYGYTF.

There are many counts of this clonotype. The chain couples TRBV7-2 to TRBJ2-5; no definite D call. V lost 4 bases to trimming and J lost 5 bases, with 11 bases between them. Looked up from germline, CDR1 is SGHTA and CDR2 is FQGNSA. There are 13 residues in the CDR3. CDR3 sequence: CASSSLERETQYF. CDR3 bases: TGTGCCAGCAGCTCCCTCGAACGGGAGACCCAGTACTTC.

This clonotype has a count of ten or more. J is TRBJ2-7 and V is TRBV7-8; D gene unclear. V was clipped by 4 bases and J by 5 bases, with 21 bases between them. The V gene's germline CDR1 is SGHVS and CDR2 FQNEAQ. This CDR3 has 16 amino acids. CDR3 region: CASSSRPPGNPNEQYF. The CDR3 DNA sequence: TGTGCCAGCAGCTCCCGACCCCCGGGCAACCCTAACGAGCAGTACTTC.

This rearrangement joins TRBV28 to TRBJ2-7; D perhaps matches TRBD1 (6 bases). Trimming cost V 0 bases and J 6 bases, with 12 bases left between them. This CDR3 contains 14 residues. Per germline, CDR1 MDHEN and CDR2 SYDVKM. In DNA, the CDR3 is TGTGCCAGCAGTTTATGGCAGGGGAAGGGCGAGCAGTACGTC. It translates to CASSLWQGKGEQYV.

Many counts were recorded for this clonotype. The chain is built from TRBV7-6 and TRBJ2-1, with D uncertain. Germline CDR1 reads SGHVS; CDR2 reads FNYEAQ. The CDR3 covers 13 residues. V lost 1 base to trimming and J lost 5 bases, with 6 bases between them. The CDR3 reads CASSLDLHNEQFF. As DNA, the CDR3 is TGTGCCAGCAGCTTAGATCTGCACAATGAGCAGTTCTTC.

This clonotype has just a few counts. The chain links TRBV28 to TRBJ2-2; D call uncertain. This CDR3 has 15 residues. The V gene's germline CDR1 is MDHEN and CDR2 SYDVKM. Trimming took off 3 bases at V and 1 base at J, with 9 bases between the two ends. The CDR3 DNA is TGTGCCAGCAGTTTCGGTCGGATGAACACCGGGGAGCTGTTTTTT. It encodes CASSFGRMNTGELFF.

This rearrangement joins TRBV29-1 to TRBJ2-2; no firm D call. The V and J ends lost 2 bases and 6 bases respectively, with 7 bases between them. The CDR3 spans 12 residues. The germline gives CDR1 SQVTM, CDR2 ANQGSEA. The CDR3 region has the DNA TGCAGCGTTGAAATCCGGGCCGGGGAGCTGTTTTTT. Protein: CSVEIRAGELFF.

This clonotype was seen at least ten times. J is TRBJ1-2 and V is TRBV20-1; D call uncertain. Germline values: CDR1 DFQATT, CDR2 SNEGSKA (reference sequence). With 0 bases removed from V and 4 bases from J, the gap between germline ends came to 15 bases. The CDR3 length is 15 residues. The CDR3 is CSARDQGYLTYGYTF. The DNA for the CDR3 is TGCAGTGCTAGAGATCAAGGGTACCTTACCTATGGCTACACCTTC.

Regarding this clonotype: Given a much more abundant clone one base away, this may be a read error. The chain is built from TRBV7-2 and TRBJ2-1; possibly TRBD2 for D (6 bases). V shed 7 bases and J shed 0 bases, with 13 bases lying between them. The CDR3 spans 15 residues. The germline gives CDR1 SGHTA, CDR2 FQGNSA. The CDR3 DNA reads as TGTGCCAGCAACCCCGGGACTGGCTCCTACAATGAGCAGTTCTTC. It encodes CASNPGTGSYNEQFF.

The chain links TRBV6-6 to TRBJ1-4; a possible D gene is TRBD1 (6 bases). This CDR3 has 14 residues. The germline V and J ends were trimmed by 4 bases and 5 bases, with 11 bases remaining between them. CDR1 and CDR2 from the germline V gene are MNHNY and SVGAGI (reference sequence). In nucleotides, the CDR3 is TGTGCCAGCAGTTTCACAGGGAACAATGAAAAACTGTTTTTT. Amino acid sequence: CASSFTGNNEKLFF.